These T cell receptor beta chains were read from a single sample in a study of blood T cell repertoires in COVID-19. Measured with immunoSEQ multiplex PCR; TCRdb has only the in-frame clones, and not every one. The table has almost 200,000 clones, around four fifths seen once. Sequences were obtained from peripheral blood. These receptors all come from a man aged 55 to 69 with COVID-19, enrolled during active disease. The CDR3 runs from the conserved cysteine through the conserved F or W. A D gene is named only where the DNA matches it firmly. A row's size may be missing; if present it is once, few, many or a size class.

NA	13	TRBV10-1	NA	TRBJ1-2	CASSPGISYGYTF	TGCGCCAGCAGTCCAGGAATTAGCTATGGCTACACCTTC
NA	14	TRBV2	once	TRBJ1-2	CASSILEALDGYTF	TGTGCCAGCAGTATATTGGAGGCGTTAGATGGCTACACCTTC
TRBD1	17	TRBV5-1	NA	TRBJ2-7	CASSGGTGAFGAFEQYF	TGCGCCAGCAGCGGCGGGACAGGGGCCTTCGGGGCTTTTGAGCAGTACTTC
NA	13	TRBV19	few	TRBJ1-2	CASRVGGYYGYTF	TGTGCCAGCCGCGTGGGGGGGTACTATGGCTACACCTTC
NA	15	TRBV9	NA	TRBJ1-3	CASSVGAISGNTIYF	TGTGCCAGCAGCGTAGGAGCGATCTCTGGAAACACCATATATTTT
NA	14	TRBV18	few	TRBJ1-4	CASSPRGVGEKLFF	TGTGCCAGCTCACCGCGAGGCGTTGGGGAAAAACTGTTTTTT
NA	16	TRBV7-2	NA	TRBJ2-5	CASSPQEVSRGGTQYF	TGTGCCAGCAGCCCCCAGGAGGTATCCCGAGGGGGGACCCAGTACTTC
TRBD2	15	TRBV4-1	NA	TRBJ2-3	CASRLLAGGPNTQYF	TGCGCCAGCAGACTACTAGCGGGAGGGCCAAATACGCAGTATTTT
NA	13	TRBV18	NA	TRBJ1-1	CASSLAGTLEAFF	TGTGCCAGCTCGCTCGCCGGGACACTTGAAGCTTTCTTT
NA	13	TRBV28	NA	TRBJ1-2	CASSLFRVYGYTF	TGTGCCAGCAGTTTATTCAGGGTCTATGGCTACACCTTC
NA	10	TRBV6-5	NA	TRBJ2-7	CASRVTEQYF	TGTGCCAGCCGGGTTACCGAGCAGTACTTC
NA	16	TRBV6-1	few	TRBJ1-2	CASSESGRGHPYGYTF	TGTGCCAGCAGTGAGTCGGGGAGGGGACACCCTTATGGCTACACCTTC
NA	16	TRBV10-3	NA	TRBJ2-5	CAIRVGRDPTRETQYF	TGTGCCATCAGAGTAGGGCGGGACCCGACAAGAGAGACCCAGTACTTC
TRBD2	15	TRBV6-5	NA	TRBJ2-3	CASTDRLAGGDTQYF	TGTGCCAGCACCGATAGACTAGCGGGAGGAGATACGCAGTATTTT
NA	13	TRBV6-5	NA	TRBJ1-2	CASRRQEPYGYTF	TGTGCCAGCAGACGACAGGAACCCTATGGCTACACCTTC
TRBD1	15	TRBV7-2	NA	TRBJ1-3	CASSLGDRDRNTIYF	TGTGCCAGCAGCTTAGGGGACAGGGACAGAAACACCATATATTTT
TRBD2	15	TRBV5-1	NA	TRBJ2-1	CASSTTTSGRDEQFF	TGCGCCAGCAGCACGACGACTAGCGGGAGAGATGAGCAGTTCTTC
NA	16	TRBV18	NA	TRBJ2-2	CASSPTGGENTGELFF	TGTGCCAGCTCACCCACCGGAGGAGAGAACACCGGGGAGCTGTTTTTT
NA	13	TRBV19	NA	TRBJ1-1	CASSMRGGTEAFF	TGTGCCAGTAGTATGAGAGGGGGCACTGAAGCTTTCTTT
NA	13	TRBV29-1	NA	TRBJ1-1	CSAVRGTNTEAFF	TGCAGCGCTGTCCGGGGAACGAACACTGAAGCTTTCTTT
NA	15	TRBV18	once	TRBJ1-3	CASSPGATSGNTIYF	TGTGCCAGCTCACCGGGGGCCACCTCTGGAAACACCATATATTTT
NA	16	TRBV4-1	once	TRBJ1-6	CASSQDGQGRTSPLHF	TGCGCCAGCAGCCAAGATGGTCAGGGGCGAACTTCACCCCTCCACTTT
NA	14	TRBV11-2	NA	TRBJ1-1	CASSLVSGNTEAFF	TGTGCCAGCAGCTTAGTGTCAGGGAACACTGAAGCTTTCTTT
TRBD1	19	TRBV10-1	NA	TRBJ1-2	CASSEARPTKDRGGYGYTF	TGCGCCAGCAGTGAGGCCCGCCCCACCAAAGACAGGGGGGGCTATGGCTACACCTTC
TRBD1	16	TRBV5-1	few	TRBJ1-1	CASSFAGGQGDTEAFF	TGCGCCAGCAGCTTCGCCGGGGGACAGGGGGACACTGAAGCTTTCTTT
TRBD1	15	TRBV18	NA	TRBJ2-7	CASSPKGALLYEQYF	TGTGCCAGCTCACCAAAGGGGGCCCTTCTCTACGAGCAGTACTTC
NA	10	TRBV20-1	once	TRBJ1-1	CSAEDIATFF	TGCAGTGCTGAAGACATCGCGACTTTCTTT
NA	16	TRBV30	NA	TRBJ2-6	CAWSIGVGTGANVLTF	TGTGCCTGGAGTATTGGAGTTGGGACAGGGGCCAACGTCCTGACTTTC
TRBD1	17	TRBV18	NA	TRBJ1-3	CASSPRDRGSSGNTIYF	TGTGCCAGCTCACCACGGGACAGGGGGTCATCTGGAAACACCATATATTTT
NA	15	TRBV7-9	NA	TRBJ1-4	CASSLGLGLWEKLFF	TGTGCCAGCAGCTTAGGTCTTGGGCTTTGGGAAAAACTGTTTTTT
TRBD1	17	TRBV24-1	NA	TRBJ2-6	CATSDPPGGAGANVLTF	TGTGCCACCAGTGATCCCCCAGGGGGCGCCGGGGCCAACGTCCTGACTTTC
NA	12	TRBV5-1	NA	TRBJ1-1	CARNREYTEAFF	TGCGCCAGAAACAGGGAATACACTGAAGCTTTCTTT
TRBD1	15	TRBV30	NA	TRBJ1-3	CAWRRAGGERNTIYF	TGTGCCTGGAGAAGGGCAGGGGGTGAGAGAAACACCATATATTTT
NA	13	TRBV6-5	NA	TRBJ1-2	CASRKGTDAGYTF	TGTGCCAGCAGGAAAGGGACTGATGCTGGCTACACCTTC
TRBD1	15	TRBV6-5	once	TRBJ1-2	CASSYRDRGQYGYTF	TGTGCCAGCAGTTACAGGGACAGGGGGCAGTATGGCTACACCTTC
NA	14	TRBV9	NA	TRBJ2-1	CASSVEGRDNEQFF	TGTGCCAGCAGCGTAGAAGGCAGGGACAATGAGCAGTTCTTC
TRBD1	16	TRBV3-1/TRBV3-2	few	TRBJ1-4	CASSRRDSPTNEKLFF	TGTGCCAGCAGCCGCCGGGACAGCCCAACTAATGAAAAACTGTTTTTT
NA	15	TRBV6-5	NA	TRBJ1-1	CAGSYGRNRDTEAFF	TGTGCCGGCAGTTACGGGAGGAACCGGGACACTGAAGCTTTCTTT
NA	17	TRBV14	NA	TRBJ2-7	CASSQDLGYMGPYEQYF	TGTGCCAGCAGCCAAGATCTAGGCTACATGGGGCCCTACGAGCAGTACTTC
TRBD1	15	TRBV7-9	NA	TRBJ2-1	CASSFRDRGNNEQFF	TGTGCCAGCAGCTTCCGGGACAGGGGCAACAATGAGCAGTTCTTC
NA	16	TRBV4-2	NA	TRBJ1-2	CASSLDGGRTSYGYTF	TGTGCCAGCAGCCTCGACGGTGGGAGGACCTCCTATGGCTACACCTTC
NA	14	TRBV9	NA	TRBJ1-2	CASSVDLAGGGYTF	TGTGCCAGCAGCGTAGACCTGGCAGGCGGGGGCTACACCTTC
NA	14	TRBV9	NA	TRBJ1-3	CASSVGSSGNTIYF	TGTGCCAGCAGCGTAGGTAGCTCTGGAAACACCATATATTTT
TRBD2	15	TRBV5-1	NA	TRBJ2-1	CASSAGLVTYNEQFF	TGCGCCAGCAGCGCGGGACTAGTTACCTACAATGAGCAGTTCTTC
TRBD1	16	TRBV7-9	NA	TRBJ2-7	CASSFSPGQGAYEQYF	TGTGCCAGCAGCTTCTCTCCGGGACAGGGGGCCTACGAGCAGTACTTC
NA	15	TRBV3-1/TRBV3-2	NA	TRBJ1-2	CASSPKAITGYGYTF	TGTGCCAGCAGCCCAAAAGCAATAACAGGGTATGGCTACACCTTC
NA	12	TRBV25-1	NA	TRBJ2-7	CASSEAAYEQYF	TGTGCCAGCAGTGAGGCAGCCTACGAGCAGTACTTC
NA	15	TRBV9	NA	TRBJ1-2	CASSIGGDPTGGYTF	TGTGCCAGCAGTATAGGGGGGGATCCCACGGGTGGCTACACCTTC
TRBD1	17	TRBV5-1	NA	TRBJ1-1	CASSGTGQGGGNTEAFF	TGCGCCAGCAGCGGAACGGGACAGGGAGGGGGGAACACTGAAGCTTTCTTT
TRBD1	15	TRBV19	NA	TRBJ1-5	CASSRGQGRNQPQHF	TGTGCCAGTAGTAGAGGACAGGGGAGGAATCAGCCCCAGCATTTT
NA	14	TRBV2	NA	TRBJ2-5	CASIVGGRRETQYF	TGTGCCAGCATTGTCGGGGGGCGCAGGGAGACCCAGTACTTC
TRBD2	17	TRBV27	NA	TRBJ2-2	CASSFRSSGRGTGELFF	TGTGCCAGCAGTTTCCGGTCTAGCGGGAGGGGCACCGGGGAGCTGTTTTTT
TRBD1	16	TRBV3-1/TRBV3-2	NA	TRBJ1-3	CASSQATGVSGNTIYF	TGTGCCAGCAGCCAAGCTACAGGGGTCTCTGGAAACACCATATATTTT
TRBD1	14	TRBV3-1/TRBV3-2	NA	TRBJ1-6	CASSRTGGDSPLHF	TGTGCCAGCAGCCGGACAGGGGGTGATTCACCCCTCCACTTT
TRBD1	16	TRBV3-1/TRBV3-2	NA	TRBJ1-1	CASSSRTGEEETEAFF	TGTGCCAGCAGCTCACGGACAGGGGAGGAAGAAACTGAAGCTTTCTTT